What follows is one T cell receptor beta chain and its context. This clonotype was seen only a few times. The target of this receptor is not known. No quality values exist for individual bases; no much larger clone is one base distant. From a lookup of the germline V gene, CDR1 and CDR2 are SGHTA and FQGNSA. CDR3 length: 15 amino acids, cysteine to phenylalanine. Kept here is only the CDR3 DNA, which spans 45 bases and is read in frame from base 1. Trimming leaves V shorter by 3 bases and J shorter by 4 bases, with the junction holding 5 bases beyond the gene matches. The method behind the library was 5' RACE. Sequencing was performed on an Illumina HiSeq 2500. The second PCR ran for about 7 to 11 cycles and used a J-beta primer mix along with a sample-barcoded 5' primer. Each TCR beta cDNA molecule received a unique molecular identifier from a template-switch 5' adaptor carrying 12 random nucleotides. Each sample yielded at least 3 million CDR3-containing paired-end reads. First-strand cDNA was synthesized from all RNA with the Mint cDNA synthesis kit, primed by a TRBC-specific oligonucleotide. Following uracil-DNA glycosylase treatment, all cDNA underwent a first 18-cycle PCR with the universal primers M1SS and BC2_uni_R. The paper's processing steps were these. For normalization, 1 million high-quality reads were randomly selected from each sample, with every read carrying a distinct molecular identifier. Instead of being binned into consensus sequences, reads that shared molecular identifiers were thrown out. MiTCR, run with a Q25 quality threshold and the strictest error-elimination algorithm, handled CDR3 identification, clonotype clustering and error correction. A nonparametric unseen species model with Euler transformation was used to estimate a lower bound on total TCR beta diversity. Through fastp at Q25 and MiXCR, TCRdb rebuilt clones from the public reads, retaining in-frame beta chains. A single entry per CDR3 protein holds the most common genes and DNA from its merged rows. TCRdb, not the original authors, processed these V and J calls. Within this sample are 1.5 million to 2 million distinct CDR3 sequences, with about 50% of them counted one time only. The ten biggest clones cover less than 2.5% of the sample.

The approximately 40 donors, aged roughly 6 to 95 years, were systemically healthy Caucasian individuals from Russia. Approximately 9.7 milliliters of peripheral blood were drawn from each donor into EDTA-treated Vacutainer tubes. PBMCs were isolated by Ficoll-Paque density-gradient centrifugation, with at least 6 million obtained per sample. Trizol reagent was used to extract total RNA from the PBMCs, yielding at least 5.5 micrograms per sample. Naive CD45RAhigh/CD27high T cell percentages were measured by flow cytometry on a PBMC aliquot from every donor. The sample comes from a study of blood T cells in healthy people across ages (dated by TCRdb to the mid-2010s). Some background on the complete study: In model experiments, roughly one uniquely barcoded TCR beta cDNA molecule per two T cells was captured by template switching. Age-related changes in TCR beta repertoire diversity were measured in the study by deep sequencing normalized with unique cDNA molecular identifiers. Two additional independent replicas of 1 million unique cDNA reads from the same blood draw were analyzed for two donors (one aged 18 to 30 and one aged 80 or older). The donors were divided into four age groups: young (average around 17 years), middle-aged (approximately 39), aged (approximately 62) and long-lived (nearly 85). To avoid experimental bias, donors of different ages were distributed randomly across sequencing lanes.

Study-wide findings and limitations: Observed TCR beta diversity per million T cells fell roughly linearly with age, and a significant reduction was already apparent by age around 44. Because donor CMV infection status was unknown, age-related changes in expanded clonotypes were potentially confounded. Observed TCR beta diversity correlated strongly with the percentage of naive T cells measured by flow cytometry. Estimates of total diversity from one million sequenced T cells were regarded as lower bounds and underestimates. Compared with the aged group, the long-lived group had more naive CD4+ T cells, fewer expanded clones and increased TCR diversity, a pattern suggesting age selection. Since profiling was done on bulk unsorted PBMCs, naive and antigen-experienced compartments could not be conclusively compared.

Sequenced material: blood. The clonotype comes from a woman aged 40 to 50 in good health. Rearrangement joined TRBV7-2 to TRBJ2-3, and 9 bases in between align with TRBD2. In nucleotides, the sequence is TGTGCCAGCAGCTTTAGGCGGGGGGGAGCAGATACGCAGTATTTT. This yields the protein CASSFRRGGADTQYF.